These 7 T cell receptor beta chains were sequenced from one sample in a study of identical twins. TCRdb itself ran the 5' RACE reads through MiXCR, one entry per CDR3 protein. The table shows hundreds of thousands of distinct CDR3 sequences, with more than 13% occurring only once. Sequencing was performed on memory (CD45RO+) T cells sorted from blood. These receptors were taken from a young woman in good health.

This clonotype has just a few counts. The chain uses TRBV18 and TRBJ2-1; D unresolved. V lost 0 bases to trimming and J lost 8 bases, with 8 bases between them. Per the germline V gene, CDR1 is KGHSH and CDR2 is LQKENI. This CDR3 contains 13 residues. The CDR3 loop is CASSPPGLYEQFF. The CDR3 DNA reads as TGTGCCAGCTCACCACCAGGGCTGTATGAGCAGTTCTTC. Filled out from reference TRBV18 and TRBJ2-1, the complete variable domain reads NAGVMQNPRHLVRRRGQEARLRCSPMKGHSHVYWYRQLPEEGLKFMVYLQKENIIDESGMPKERFSAEFPKEGPSILRIQQVVRGDSAAYFCASSPPGLYEQFFGPGTRLTVL.

The rearrangement links TRBV29-1 to TRBJ1-2; the D is unclear. Between the trimmed V and J ends, which lost 4 bases and 5 bases, there was a span of 14 bases. This CDR3 comprises 13 residues. Germline assignment: CDR1 SQVTM and CDR2 ANQGSEA. The CDR3 bases are TGCAGCGTTGGACGGCGAGACCTTTATGGCTACACCTTC. Translated: CSVGRRDLYGYTF.

This clonotype has a handful of counts. The chain recombines TRBV4-2 with TRBJ2-3; 8 positions agree with TRBD1. CDR3 length: 15 residues. The J segment lost 2 bases and the V segment lost 1 base, leaving 2 bases of the junction unmatched. Looked up from germline, CDR1 is LGHNA and CDR2 is YNFKEQ. CDR3 protein: CASSQGDRNTDTQYF. As DNA, the CDR3 is TGTGCCAGCAGCCAAGGGGACAGGAACACAGATACGCAGTATTTT.

The CDR3 protein is CAIQAGGFTDTQYF. As DNA, the CDR3 is TGTGCCATCCAGGCCGGAGGGTTCACAGATACGCAGTATTTT. The chain employs TRBV10-3 and TRBJ2-3; tentative D call: TRBD2 (6 bases). Germline CDR1 and CDR2: ENHRY and SYGVKD. V was cut by 8 bases and J by 2 bases, with 14 bases left in between. CDR3 length equals 14 residues.

J is TRBJ1-4 and V is TRBV5-1, with D possibly TRBD1 on 5 matching bases. CDR3 size: 14 residues. Germline V CDR1 and CDR2: SGHRS, YFSETQ. The V end was cut by 1 base, the J end by 7 bases, with 11 bases between. Written as DNA, the CDR3 is TGCGCCAGCAGCTTGATGGGGCTGAGTGAAAAACTGTTTTTT. Its protein is CASSLMGLSEKLFF.

The chain recombines TRBV20-1 with TRBJ2-2; the match to TRBD1 covers 9 bases. CDR1 DFQATT and CDR2 SNEGSKA come from the germline V gene (reference sequence). This CDR3 has 14 amino acids. Losses at the gene ends were 6 bases for V and 7 bases for J; bases not matched to a gene: 9. Written as DNA, the CDR3 is TGCAGTGCCCAGGGACAGGGTTGGAGCGGGGAGCTGTTTTTT. Amino acids: CSAQGQGWSGELFF.

The chain has TRBV30 and TRBJ1-4; possibly TRBD1 for D (6 bases). Trimming stripped 4 bases from V and 7 bases from J, with 16 bases between. This CDR3 is built from 14 residues. Germline CDR1 GTSNPN, CDR2 SVGIG (reference sequence). The CDR3 nucleotides read TGTGCCTGGAATTTGGGACATTGGTCTGAAAAACTGTTTTTT. Translating it yields CAWNLGHWSEKLFF.